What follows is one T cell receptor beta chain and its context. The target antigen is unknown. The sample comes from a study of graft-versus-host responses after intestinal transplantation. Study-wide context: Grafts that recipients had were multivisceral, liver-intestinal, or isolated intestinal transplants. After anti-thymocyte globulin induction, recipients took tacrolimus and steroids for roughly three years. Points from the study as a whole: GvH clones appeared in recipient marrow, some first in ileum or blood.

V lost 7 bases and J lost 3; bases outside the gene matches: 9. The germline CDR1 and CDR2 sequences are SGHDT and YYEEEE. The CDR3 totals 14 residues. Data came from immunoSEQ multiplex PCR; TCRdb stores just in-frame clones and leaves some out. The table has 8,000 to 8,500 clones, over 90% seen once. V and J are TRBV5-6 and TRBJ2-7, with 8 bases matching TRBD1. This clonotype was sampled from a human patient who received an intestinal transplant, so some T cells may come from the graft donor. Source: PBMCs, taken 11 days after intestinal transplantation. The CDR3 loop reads CASSRGQFVYEQYF. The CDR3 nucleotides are TGTGCCAGCTCCAGGGGGCAATTTGTCTACGAGCAGTACTTC.